Each of the 17 T cell receptor beta chains below was sequenced from the same sample in a study of OX40 agonist ivuxolimab in advanced cancers. Clones were sequenced by immunoSEQ multiplex PCR, and TCRdb holds only the in-frame ones, with some missing. The sample includes about 39,000 clones, approximately 90% of them seen just once. This material consisted of CD4+ or CD8+ T cells sorted from blood, taken in a trial of the OX40 agonist ivuxolimab. The receptors shown here come from an adult with an advanced solid tumor such as melanoma, head and neck, liver or kidney cancer.

J is TRBJ2-1 and V is TRBV7-6; 11 positions agree with TRBD2. Germline-derived CDR1 and CDR2 are SGHVS and FNYEAQ. Germline trimming cut 4 bases from V and 6 bases from J; bases unmatched to any gene: 20. The CDR3 covers 20 residues. The CDR3 region is CASSSKLAGEGGYNGNEQFF. The DNA of the CDR3 is TGTGCCAGCAGCTCCAAACTAGCGGGAGAAGGGGGCTACAACGGCAATGAGCAGTTCTTC.

The chain employs TRBV7-9 and TRBJ2-1; a weak D match, TRBD2 (6 bases). With 1 base removed from V and 1 base from J, the gap between germline ends came to 11 bases. Germline V gene lookup returns CDR1 SEHNR and CDR2 FQNEAQ (reference sequence). The CDR3 totals 16 residues. The DNA of the CDR3 is TGTGCCAGCAGCTTAGGAACGGGAGAGTCCTACAATGAGCAGTTCTTC. Amino acid sequence: CASSLGTGESYNEQFF.

This clone was detected once. The rearrangement joins TRBV7-9 to TRBJ2-1; 8 positions match TRBD2. The CDR3 extends over 15 amino acids. Germline trimming cut 0 bases from V and 5 bases from J; bases unmatched to any gene: 3. CDR1 and CDR2 (germline): SEHNR, FQNEAQ (reference sequence). The CDR3 protein is CASSLAAGVHNEQFF. CDR3 in DNA: TGTGCCAGCAGCTTAGCAGCGGGAGTCCACAATGAGCAGTTCTTC.

The genes are TRBV10-2 and TRBJ2-2, with 8 nucleotides matching TRBD2. With 1 base clipped from V and 2 bases from J, the junction kept 3 bases outside the gene matches. The length of the CDR3 is 16 residues. Germline V gene lookup returns CDR1 WSHSY and CDR2 SAAADI. The CDR3: CASSEFSGENTGELFF. The DNA of the CDR3 is TGCGCCAGCAGTGAGTTTAGCGGGGAAAACACCGGGGAGCTGTTTTTT.

V gene TRBV7-6 combines with J gene TRBJ1-1; D not certain. Germline V CDR1 and CDR2: SGHVS, FNYEAQ. The ends were cut back, 3 bases at V and 1 base at J, with 6 bases in the middle. This CDR3 is built from 13 residues. The CDR3 here is CASSLMGNTEAFF. The CDR3 DNA reads TGTGCCAGCAGCTTGATGGGGAACACTGAAGCTTTCTTT. Looking up the rest from reference TRBV7-6 and TRBJ1-1 gives the full variable domain: GAGVSQSPRYKVTKRGQDVALRCDPISGHVSLYWYRQALGQGPEFLTYFNYEAQQDKSGLPNDRFSAERPEGSISTLTIQRTEQRDSAMYRCASSLMGNTEAFFGQGTRLTVV.

The count of this clone is one. The chain couples TRBV19 to TRBJ1-1; TRBD1 aligns across 7 bases. Germline values: CDR1 LNHDA, CDR2 SQIVND (reference sequence). The CDR3 covers 13 residues. The J segment lost 1 base and the V segment lost 8 bases, leaving 4 bases of the junction unmatched. CDR3 sequence: CASGDRANTEAFF. As DNA, the CDR3 is TGTGCCAGTGGCGACAGGGCGAACACTGAAGCTTTCTTT.

In this sample, this clone turned up once. The V call is TRBV11-2, the J call TRBJ2-3; 8 nucleotides match TRBD2. CDR3 length: 15 residues. The trim removed 5 bases at V and 4 bases at J, leaving 8 bases unmatched. Per the germline V gene, CDR1 is SGHAT and CDR2 is FQNNGV. This CDR3 reads CASSRGTREADTQYF. DNA of the CDR3: TGTGCCAGCAGCCGGGGGACTAGAGAGGCAGATACGCAGTATTTT.

V usage is TRBV29-1 and J usage is TRBJ2-2, with D possibly being TRBD1 (5 bases). V lost 3 bases to trimming and J lost 3 bases, with 8 bases between them. CDR1 and CDR2 from the germline V gene are SQVTM and ANQGSEA. CDR3 length: 13 residues. CDR3: CSVDTGYTGELFF. The CDR3 DNA follows: TGCAGCGTTGATACAGGCTACACCGGGGAGCTGTTTTTT.

This chain uses TRBV4-1 with TRBJ2-7; either TRBD1 or TRBD2 may fit D (8 bases each). Germline CDR1 reads MGHRA; CDR2 reads YSYEKL. The CDR3 has 15 residues. V was shortened by 0 bases and J by 9 bases, with 18 bases between the two germline ends. This CDR3 is CASSQDQGSGTGQYF. CDR3 DNA: TGCGCCAGCAGCCAAGATCAAGGTAGCGGGACAGGGCAGTACTTC.

V and J are TRBV7-9 and TRBJ2-1; the D gene is possibly TRBD2 (5 bases). The CDR3 consists of 14 residues. With 4 bases removed from V and 4 bases from J, the gap between germline ends came to 11 bases. Germline assignment: CDR1 SEHNR and CDR2 FQNEAQ (reference sequence). As DNA, the CDR3 is TGTGCCAGCAGCTCCCTTGAGGGATACAATGAGCAGTTCTTC. It translates to CASSSLEGYNEQFF.

The chain employs TRBV18 and TRBJ1-1, with 9 nucleotides matching TRBD1. This CDR3 is built from 16 residues. V was clipped by 4 bases and J by 4 bases; unmatched bases: 10. Germline V gives CDR1 KGHSH, CDR2 LQKENI. The CDR3 region is CASSHTGGGLGTEAFF. DNA of the CDR3: TGTGCCAGCTCACATACAGGGGGCGGTTTGGGCACTGAAGCTTTCTTT.

The CDR3 sequence is CASSYETGAYEQYF. DNA of the CDR3: TGTGCCAGCAGTTACGAAACAGGGGCCTACGAGCAGTACTTC. The rearrangement joins TRBV27 to TRBJ2-7, with 7 positions matching TRBD1. Germline V CDR1 and CDR2: MNHEY, SMNVEV (reference sequence). The trim removed 4 bases at V and 2 bases at J, leaving 5 bases unmatched. This CDR3 is built from 14 residues.

This sequence joins TRBV14 and TRBJ2-1, with D perhaps matching TRBD2 (5 bases). Trimming took 1 base from V and 0 from J, leaving 7 bases between them. CDR1 is SGHDN and CDR2 is FVKESK in the germline V gene. The CDR3 is 15 amino acids. CDR3 sequence: CASSQASSSYNEQFF. CDR3 DNA: TGTGCCAGCAGCCAAGCTAGCAGCTCCTACAATGAGCAGTTCTTC.

V gene TRBV28 combines with J gene TRBJ2-7, with 9 bases identical to TRBD2. The CDR3 loop spans 17 amino acids. The V gene end was trimmed by 4 bases and the J gene end by 1 base; junction bases not matched to a gene: 11. Germline CDR1 reads MDHEN; CDR2 reads SYDVKM. The CDR3: CASSSHPLAGNSYEQYF. For the CDR3, the DNA is TGTGCCAGCAGTTCCCACCCACTAGCGGGTAATTCCTACGAGCAGTACTTC.

This chain joins TRBV7-2 and TRBJ1-2; tentative D call: TRBD1 (6 bases). The CDR3 is made up of 14 amino acids. Trimming took off 0 bases at V and 7 bases at J, with 12 bases between the two ends. The germline CDR1 and CDR2 sequences are SGHTA and FQGNSA. As DNA, the CDR3 is TGTGCCAGCAGCTTAGCACAGGGAGGTACTGGCTACACCTTC. Encoded protein: CASSLAQGGTGYTF.

This chain connects TRBV11-2 to TRBJ2-1; D is uncertain. V lost 1 base to trimming and J lost 1 base, with 2 bases between them. There are 13 residues in the CDR3. CDR1 is SGHAT, CDR2 FQNNGV, per germline. In DNA, the CDR3 is TGTGCCAGCAGCTTAGTTTCCTACAATGAGCAGTTCTTC. Translation: CASSLVSYNEQFF.

V is TRBV27 and J is TRBJ1-2; weak D call: TRBD1 (5 bases). Germline V gene data show CDR1 as MNHEY and CDR2 as SMNVEV (reference sequence). Trimming left V 4 bases short and J 3 bases short, with 18 bases between. This CDR3 contains 16 residues. The CDR3 sequence: CASSSLPGPGDYGYTF. As DNA, the CDR3 is TGTGCCAGCAGTTCACTCCCCGGGCCGGGGGACTATGGCTACACCTTC.